This T cell receptor beta chain emerged from a study of technical replicates of blood from a handful of donors. Germline V gene data show CDR1 as SQVTM and CDR2 as ANQGSEA. The CDR3 consists of 12 residues. V shed 8 bases and J shed 2 bases, with 12 bases lying between them. Clones were read by immunoSEQ multiplex PCR, and TCRdb kept only the in-frame ones, dropping some. Of about 79,000 clones detected, roughly 94% appear once; the ten largest clones hold roughly 0.26%. The J gene is TRBJ2-5, the V gene TRBV29-1; TRBD1 is a possible D gene (6 bases). The sequenced sample consisted of T cells isolated from PBMCs. The source is a human donor in good health. The CDR3: CSSARGQETQYF. The CDR3 coding sequence is TGCAGCTCAGCTAGGGGGCAAGAGACCCAGTACTTC.